This T cell receptor beta chain stems from a study of T-cell reconstitution after alpha-beta-depleted transplantation in children. The CDR3 has 16 residues. The junction had 2 bases not matched to a gene; V was cut back by 0 bases and J by 1 base. The germline V gene has CDR1 SGHVS and CDR2 FQNEAQ. This clonotype was seen at least ten times. Preparing the TCRbeta library involved the use of unique molecular identifiers. In TCRdb, the PCR reads were re-called with MiXCR into one record per CDR3 protein. The sample gives under 450,000 distinct CDR3 sequences, 13% of which show up once; approximately 4.2% is in the top ten.

This receptor was taken from a human donor who donated a stem cell graft to a child with Fanconi anemia. This specimen consisted of PBMCs, obtained from the stem cell graft. This sequence joins TRBV7-8 and TRBJ2-2, with TRBD2 matching over 7 bases. CDR3 amino acids: CASSLAGGKNTGELFF. For the CDR3, the DNA is TGTGCCAGCAGCTTAGCGGGGGGGAAGAACACCGGGGAGCTGTTTTTT.